This T cell receptor beta chain originates from a study of vaccination effects on CD4 cells after COVID-19. Study-wide points: Common cold coronavirus cross-reactivity was shown by only 1 of 255 vaccine-induced clones in healthy vaccinees.

This CDR3 comprises 14 residues. Germline CDR1 and CDR2: LNHNV and YYDKDF (reference sequence). The germline V and J ends were trimmed by 5 bases and 4 bases, with 14 bases remaining between them. Viral peptide pools were used in the ViraFEST assay to expand antigen-specific CD4+ T cells, and sequencing came afterward. The authors isolated CD4+ T cells after around nine days of culture. Testing of the vaccine recipients showed negative nucleocapsid antibodies and no prior SARS-CoV-2 infection. The culture medium for 1.5 million to 2.5 million PBMC per well included about 10 IU/ml IL-2 and around 9.9 ug/ml peptides. Clones were sequenced by immunoSEQ multiplex PCR, and TCRdb holds only the in-frame ones, with some missing. The table includes around 71,000 clones, approximately 72% detected once. There are a few counts of this clone. What it binds is not known.

The V call is TRBV15, the J call TRBJ1-2; D possibly corresponds to TRBD1 (6 bases). The source is a human donor who received a COVID-19 vaccine. Sequences were derived from CD4+ T cells from PBMCs cultured with HCoV-OC43 spike peptides, sampled before COVID-19 vaccination. Subset noted: HCoV-OC43 spike overlapping peptide pool stimulation. CDR3 residues: CATSPRGVGYGYTF. The CDR3 DNA sequence: TGTGCCACCAGCCCCAGGGGCGTAGGCTATGGCTACACCTTC.